The present entry profiles one T cell receptor beta chain with its context. Its target is not known. This record comes from a study of cytomegalovirus exposure and HLA in healthy donors. Study conclusions and caveats: Rarity held for most TCR sequences, but there were some public TCRs that occurred in many donors. Other equally common chains were less clonally expanded than HLA-associated TCR beta chains, a later analysis showed.

CDR1 is GTSNPN, CDR2 SVGIG, per germline (reference sequence). The V end was cut by 0 bases, the J end by 4 bases, with 16 bases between. This CDR3 is built from 16 residues. PCR employed 60 Vbeta and 13 Jbeta primers. The table came from immunoSEQ multiplex PCR; TCRdb's copy has only in-frame clones and leaves some out. Recorded here are 65,000 to 95,000 clones; the top ten clones represent around 7.2%. Input material: PBMCs. This TCR derives from a female donor in good health and CMV-seropositive. The chain combines TRBV30 with TRBJ1-3; maybe TRBD1 (5 bases). Here the CDR3 reads CAWSVPAGLKGNTIYF. The DNA of the CDR3 is TGTGCCTGGAGTGTACCGGCAGGGTTAAAGGGAAACACCATATATTTT.